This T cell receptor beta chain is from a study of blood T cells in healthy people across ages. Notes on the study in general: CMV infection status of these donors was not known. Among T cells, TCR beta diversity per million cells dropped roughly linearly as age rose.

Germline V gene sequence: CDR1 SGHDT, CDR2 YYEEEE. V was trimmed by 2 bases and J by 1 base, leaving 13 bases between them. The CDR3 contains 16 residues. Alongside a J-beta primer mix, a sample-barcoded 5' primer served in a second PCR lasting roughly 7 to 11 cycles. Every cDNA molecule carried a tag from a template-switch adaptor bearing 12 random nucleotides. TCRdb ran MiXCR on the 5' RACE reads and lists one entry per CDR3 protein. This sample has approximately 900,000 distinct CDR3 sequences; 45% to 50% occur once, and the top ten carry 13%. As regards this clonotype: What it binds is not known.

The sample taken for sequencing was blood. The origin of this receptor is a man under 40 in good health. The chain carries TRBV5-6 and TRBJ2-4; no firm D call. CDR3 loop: CASSFGIRSAKNIQYF. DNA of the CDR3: TGTGCCAGCAGCTTTGGGATTCGGTCGGCCAAAAACATTCAGTACTTC.